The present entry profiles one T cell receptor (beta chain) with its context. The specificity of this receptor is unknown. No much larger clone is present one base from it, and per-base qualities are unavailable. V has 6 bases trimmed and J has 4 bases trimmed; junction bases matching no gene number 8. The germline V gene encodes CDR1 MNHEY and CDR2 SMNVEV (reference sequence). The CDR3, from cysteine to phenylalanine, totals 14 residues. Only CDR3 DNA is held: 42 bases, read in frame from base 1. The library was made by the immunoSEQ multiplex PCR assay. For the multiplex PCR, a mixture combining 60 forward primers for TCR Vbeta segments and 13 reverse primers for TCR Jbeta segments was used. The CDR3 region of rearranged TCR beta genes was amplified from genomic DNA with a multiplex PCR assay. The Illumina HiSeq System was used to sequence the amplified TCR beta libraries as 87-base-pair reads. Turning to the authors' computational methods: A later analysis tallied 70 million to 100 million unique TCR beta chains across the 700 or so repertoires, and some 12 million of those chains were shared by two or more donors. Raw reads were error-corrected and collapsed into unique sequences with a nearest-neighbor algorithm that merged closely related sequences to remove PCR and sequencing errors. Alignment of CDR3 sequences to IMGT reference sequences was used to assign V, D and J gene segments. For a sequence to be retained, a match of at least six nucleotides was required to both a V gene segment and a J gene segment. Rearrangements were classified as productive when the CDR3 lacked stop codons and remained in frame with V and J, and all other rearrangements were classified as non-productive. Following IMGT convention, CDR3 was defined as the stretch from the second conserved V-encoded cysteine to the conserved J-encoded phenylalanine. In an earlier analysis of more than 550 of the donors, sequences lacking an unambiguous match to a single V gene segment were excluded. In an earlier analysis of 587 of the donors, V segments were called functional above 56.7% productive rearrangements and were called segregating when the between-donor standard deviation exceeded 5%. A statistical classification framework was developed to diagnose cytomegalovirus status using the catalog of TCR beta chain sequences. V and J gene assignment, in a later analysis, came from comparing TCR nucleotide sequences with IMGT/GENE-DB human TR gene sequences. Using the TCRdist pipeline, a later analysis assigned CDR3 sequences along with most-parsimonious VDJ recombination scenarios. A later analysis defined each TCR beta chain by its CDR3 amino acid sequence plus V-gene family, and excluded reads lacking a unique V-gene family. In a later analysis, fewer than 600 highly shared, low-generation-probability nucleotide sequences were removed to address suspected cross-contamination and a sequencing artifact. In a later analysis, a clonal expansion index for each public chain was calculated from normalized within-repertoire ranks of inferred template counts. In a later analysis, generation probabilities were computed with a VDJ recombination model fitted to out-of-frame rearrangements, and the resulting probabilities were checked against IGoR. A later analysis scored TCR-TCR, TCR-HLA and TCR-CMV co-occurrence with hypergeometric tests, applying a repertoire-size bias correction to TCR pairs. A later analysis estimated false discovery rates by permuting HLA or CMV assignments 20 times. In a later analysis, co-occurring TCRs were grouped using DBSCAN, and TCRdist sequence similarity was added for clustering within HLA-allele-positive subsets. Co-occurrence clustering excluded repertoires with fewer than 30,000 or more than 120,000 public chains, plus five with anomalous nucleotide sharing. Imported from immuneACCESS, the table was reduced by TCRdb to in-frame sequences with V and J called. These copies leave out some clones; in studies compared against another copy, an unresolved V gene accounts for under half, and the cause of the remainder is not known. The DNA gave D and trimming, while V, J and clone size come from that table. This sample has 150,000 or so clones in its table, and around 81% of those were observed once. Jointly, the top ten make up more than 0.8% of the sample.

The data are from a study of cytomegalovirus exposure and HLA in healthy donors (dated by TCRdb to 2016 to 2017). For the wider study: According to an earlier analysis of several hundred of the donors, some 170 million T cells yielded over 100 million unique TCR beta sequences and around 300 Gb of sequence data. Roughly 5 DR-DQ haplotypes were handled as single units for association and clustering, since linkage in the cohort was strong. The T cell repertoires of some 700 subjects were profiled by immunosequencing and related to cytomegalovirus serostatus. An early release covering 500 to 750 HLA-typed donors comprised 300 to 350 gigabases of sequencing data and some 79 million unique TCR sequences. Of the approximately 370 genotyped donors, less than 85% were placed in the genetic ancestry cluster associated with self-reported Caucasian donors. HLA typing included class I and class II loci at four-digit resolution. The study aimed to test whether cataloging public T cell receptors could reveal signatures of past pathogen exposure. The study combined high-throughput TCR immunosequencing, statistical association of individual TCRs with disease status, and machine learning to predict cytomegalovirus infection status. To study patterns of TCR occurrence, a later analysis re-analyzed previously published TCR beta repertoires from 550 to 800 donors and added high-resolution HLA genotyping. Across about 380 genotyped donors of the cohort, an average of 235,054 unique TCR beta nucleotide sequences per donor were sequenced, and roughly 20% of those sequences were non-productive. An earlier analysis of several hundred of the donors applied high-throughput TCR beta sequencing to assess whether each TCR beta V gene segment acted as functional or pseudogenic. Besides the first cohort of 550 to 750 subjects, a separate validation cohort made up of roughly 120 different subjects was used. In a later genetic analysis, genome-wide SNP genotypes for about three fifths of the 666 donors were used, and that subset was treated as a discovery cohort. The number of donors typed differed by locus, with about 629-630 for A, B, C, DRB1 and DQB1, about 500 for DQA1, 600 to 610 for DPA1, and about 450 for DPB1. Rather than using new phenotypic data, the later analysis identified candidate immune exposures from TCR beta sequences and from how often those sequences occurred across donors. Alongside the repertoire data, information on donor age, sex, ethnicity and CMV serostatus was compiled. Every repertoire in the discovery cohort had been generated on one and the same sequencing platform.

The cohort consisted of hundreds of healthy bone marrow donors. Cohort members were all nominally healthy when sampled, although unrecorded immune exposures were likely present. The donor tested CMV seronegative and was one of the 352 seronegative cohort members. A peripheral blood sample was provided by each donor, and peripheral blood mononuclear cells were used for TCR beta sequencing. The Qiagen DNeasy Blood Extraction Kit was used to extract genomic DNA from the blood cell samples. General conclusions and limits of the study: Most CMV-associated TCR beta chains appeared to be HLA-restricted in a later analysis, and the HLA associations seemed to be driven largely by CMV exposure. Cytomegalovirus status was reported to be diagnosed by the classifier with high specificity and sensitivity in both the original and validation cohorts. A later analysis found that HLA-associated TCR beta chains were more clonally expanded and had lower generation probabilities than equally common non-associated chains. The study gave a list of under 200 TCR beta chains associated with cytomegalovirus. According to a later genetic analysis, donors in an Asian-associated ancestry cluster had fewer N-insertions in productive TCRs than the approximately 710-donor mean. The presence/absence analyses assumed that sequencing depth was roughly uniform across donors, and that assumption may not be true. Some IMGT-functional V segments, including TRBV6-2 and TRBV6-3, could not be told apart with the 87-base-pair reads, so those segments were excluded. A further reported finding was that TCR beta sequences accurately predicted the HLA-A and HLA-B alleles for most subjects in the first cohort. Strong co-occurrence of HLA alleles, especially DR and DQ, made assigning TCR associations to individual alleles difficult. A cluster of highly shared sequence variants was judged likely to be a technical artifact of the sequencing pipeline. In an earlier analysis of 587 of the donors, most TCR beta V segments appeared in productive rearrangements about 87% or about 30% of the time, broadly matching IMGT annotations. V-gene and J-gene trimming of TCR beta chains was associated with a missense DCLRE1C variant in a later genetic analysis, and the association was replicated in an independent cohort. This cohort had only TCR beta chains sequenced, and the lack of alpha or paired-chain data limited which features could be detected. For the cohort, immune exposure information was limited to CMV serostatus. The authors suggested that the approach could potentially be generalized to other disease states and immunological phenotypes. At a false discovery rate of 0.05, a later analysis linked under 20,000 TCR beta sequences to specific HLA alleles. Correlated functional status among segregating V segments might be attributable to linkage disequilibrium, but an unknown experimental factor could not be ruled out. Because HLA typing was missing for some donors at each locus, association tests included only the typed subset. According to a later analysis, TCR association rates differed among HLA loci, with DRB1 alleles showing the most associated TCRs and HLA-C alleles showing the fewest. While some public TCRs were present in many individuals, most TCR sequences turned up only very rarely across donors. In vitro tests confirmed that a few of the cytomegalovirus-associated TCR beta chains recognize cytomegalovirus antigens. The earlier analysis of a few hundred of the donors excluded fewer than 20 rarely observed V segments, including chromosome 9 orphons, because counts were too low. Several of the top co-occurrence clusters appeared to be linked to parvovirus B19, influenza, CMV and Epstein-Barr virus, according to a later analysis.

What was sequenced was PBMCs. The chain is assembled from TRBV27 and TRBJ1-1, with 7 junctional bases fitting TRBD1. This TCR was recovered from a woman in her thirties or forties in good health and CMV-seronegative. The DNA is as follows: TGTGCCAGCAGAGGGGAGAGGGGGCCCACTGAAGCTTTCTTT. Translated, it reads CASRGERGPTEAFF.